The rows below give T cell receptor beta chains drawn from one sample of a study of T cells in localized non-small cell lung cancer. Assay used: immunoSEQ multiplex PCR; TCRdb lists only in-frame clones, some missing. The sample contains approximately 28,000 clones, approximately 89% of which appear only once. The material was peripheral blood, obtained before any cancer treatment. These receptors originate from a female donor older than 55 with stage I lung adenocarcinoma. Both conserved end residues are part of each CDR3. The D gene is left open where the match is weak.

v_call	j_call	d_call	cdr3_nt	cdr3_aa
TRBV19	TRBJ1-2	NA	TGTGCCAGTAGCGACCAGGGGATTGTCTATGGCTACACCTTC	CASSDQGIVYGYTF
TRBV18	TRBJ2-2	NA	TGTGCCAGCTCACCGCGACGGCAGCGAGAGAACACCGGGGAGCTGTTTTTT	CASSPRRQRENTGELFF
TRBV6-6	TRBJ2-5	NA	TGTGCCAGCAGTAGCCCAGAGACCCAGTACTTC	CASSSPETQYF
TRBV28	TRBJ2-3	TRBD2	TGTGCCAGCAGTTCTCGGCGGGAGGCCACAGATACGCAGTATTTT	CASSSRREATDTQYF
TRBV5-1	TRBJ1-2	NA	TGCGCCACCTGGGACCTCCGACCTCGGACAGGCTACACCTTC	CATWDLRPRTGYTF
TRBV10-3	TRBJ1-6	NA	TGTGCCACCCGGACGGGTCTCAGTTCACCCCTCCACTTT	CATRTGLSSPLHF
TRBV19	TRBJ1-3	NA	TGTGCCAGTAGTACGTCGCCGGCCCCGGACACCATATATTTT	CASSTSPAPDTIYF
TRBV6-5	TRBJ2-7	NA	TGTGCCAGCAGTCCCGGAGGGGTTACCTACGAGCAGTACTTC	CASSPGGVTYEQYF
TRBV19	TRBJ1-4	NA	TGTGCCAGTTTGGAAAACGGTGAAAAACTGTTTTTT	CASLENGEKLFF
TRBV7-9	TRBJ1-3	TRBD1	TGTGCCAGCAGCCCGACAGGGGCTGGAAACACCATATATTTT	CASSPTGAGNTIYF
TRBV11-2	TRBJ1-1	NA	TGTGCCAGCAGCTCTAGGAGGGGCAACATGGCCTGGGGCACTGAAGCTTTCTTT	CASSSRRGNMAWGTEAFF
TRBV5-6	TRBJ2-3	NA	TGTGCCAGCAGCTTAGACAGTGATACGCAGTATTTT	CASSLDSDTQYF